The TCR beta chain described here comes from a study of blood T cell repertoires in COVID-19. V was clipped by 6 bases and J by 4 bases; unmatched bases: 11. This CDR3 has 15 residues. Germline V CDR1 and CDR2: MNHEY, SVGAGI. The authors' processing: How many nucleated cells were present was estimated from reference gene primer amplification. Method: immunoSEQ multiplex PCR; TCRdb's copy keeps in-frame clones and lacks some. The V and J calls and clone size were taken over from that table, and D and trimming were inferred from the DNA. The sample consists of over 20,000 clones, 80% to 95% of them appearing once. This clone appeared a single time.

The sample taken for sequencing was peripheral blood. The V call is TRBV6-5, the J call TRBJ2-5, with 7 positions matching TRBD2. The sequence was collected from a man in his sixties or seventies with active COVID-19. This CDR3 reads CASSFSGSGGETQYF. DNA for the CDR3: TGTGCCAGCAGCTTTAGCGGGTCCGGGGGAGAGACCCAGTACTTC.